The TCR beta chain under discussion was sequenced for a study of identical twins. Per germline, CDR1 SGHNT and CDR2 YENEEA. Between the trimmed V and J ends, which lost 5 bases and 4 bases, there was a span of 20 bases. The CDR3 extends over 17 amino acids. General study findings and limits: Low generation-probability sequences were in excess among twin-shared out-of-frame alpha sequences.

A universal primer site was created by template switching, with the cDNA bearing unique molecular identifiers. TCRdb used MiXCR to reprocess the 5' RACE reads, holding one entry per CDR3 protein. The data show about 340,000 distinct CDR3 sequences, with approximately 10% seen just once and under 9.5% held by the top ten. As regards this clonotype: Its cognate antigen is unknown.

The sequence was collected from a woman aged 50 to 65 in good health. The chain is built from TRBV11-3 and TRBJ2-2, with D possibly being TRBD1 (6 bases). Sequencing used naive T cells sorted from blood. CDR3 amino acids: CASSGIPGQRATGELFF. The DNA of the CDR3 is TGTGCCAGCAGCGGGATACCGGGACAAAGAGCCACCGGGGAGCTGTTTTTT.